This passage covers 12 T cell receptor beta chains from one sample sequenced in a study of cytomegalovirus exposure and HLA in healthy donors. PCR used 60 Vbeta primers and 13 Jbeta primers. Here immunoSEQ multiplex PCR was the method, and the copy in TCRdb shows in-frame clones only, minus some. The table shows over 80,000 clones, with 65% to 75% occurring only once. Material for sequencing was PBMCs. The receptors were gathered from a female donor in good health and CMV-seropositive.

This chain joins TRBV5-1 and TRBJ2-3; TRBD1 matches 7 bases. The CDR3 covers 12 residues. Trimming cost V 4 bases and J 7 bases; bases outside gene matches: 3. Germline CDR1 and CDR2: SGHRS and YFSETQ. The CDR3 loop reads CASSEGAYTQYF. The CDR3 nucleotides are TGCGCCAGCAGCGAGGGGGCTTATACGCAGTATTTT.

V and J are TRBV16 and TRBJ1-4; 7 bases align to TRBD1. The CDR3 is made up of 16 amino acids. The V gene end was trimmed by 0 bases and the J gene end by 8 bases; junction bases not matched to a gene: 9. Looked up from germline, CDR1 is KGHSY and CDR2 is FQNENV. CDR3 sequence reads: CASSQSREGGREKLFF. For the CDR3, the DNA is TGTGCCAGCAGCCAATCGAGAGAAGGGGGCCGGGAAAAACTGTTTTTT. Combining the CDR3 with reference TRBV16 and TRBJ1-4 gives the whole variable domain GEEVAQTPKHLVRGEGQKAKLYCAPIKGHSYVFWYQQVLKNEFKFLISFQNENVFDETGMPKERFSAKCLPNSPCSLEIQATKLEDSAVYFCASSQSREGGREKLFFGSGTQLSVL.

Here the CDR3 DNA reads TGTGCCAGCAGCTCACAGGGGGAGGGCACTGAAGCTTTCTTT. Translating gives CASSSQGEGTEAFF. V gene TRBV7-2 combines with J gene TRBJ1-1; 8 nucleotides agree with TRBD1. With V trimmed by 4 bases and J by 4 bases, 5 bases remained unmatched. Germline lookup yields CDR1 SGHTA and CDR2 FQGNSA. The CDR3 runs 14 residues.

This clone occurred a few times. This chain uses TRBV5-1 with TRBJ2-7; the match to TRBD1 covers 11 bases. CDR1 SGHRS and CDR2 YFSETQ come from the germline V gene. CDR3 length: 14 residues. V lost 4 bases, J lost 2 bases, and 2 bases stayed unmatched. The CDR3 sequence is CASSPGQGAYEQYF. CDR3 in DNA: TGCGCCAGCAGCCCGGGACAGGGGGCCTACGAGCAGTACTTC.

This sequence joins TRBV15 and TRBJ1-3; perhaps TRBD1 as D (5 bases). CDR1 is LNHNV, CDR2 YYDKDF, per germline (reference sequence). V was trimmed by 5 bases and J by 9 bases, leaving 14 bases between them. There are 13 residues in the CDR3. The CDR3: CATSPSGGSTIYF. Written as DNA, the CDR3 is TGTGCCACCAGCCCTAGTGGGGGGAGCACCATATATTTT.

The V gene is TRBV7-9, the J gene TRBJ1-1; perhaps TRBD1 as D (5 bases). The CDR3 runs to 14 residues. Germline values: CDR1 SEHNR, CDR2 FQNEAQ (reference sequence). The V end was cut by 5 bases, the J end by 1 base, with 11 bases between. CDR3 amino acids: CASSPLTENTEAFF. In nucleotides, the CDR3 is TGTGCCAGCAGCCCCCTGACAGAGAACACTGAAGCTTTCTTT. Full variable domain (outside the CDR3, taken from reference TRBV7-9 and TRBJ1-1): DTGVSQNPRHKITKRGQNVTFRCDPISEHNRLYWYRQTLGQGPEFLTYFQNEAQLEKSRLLSDRFSAERPKGSFSTLEIQRTEQGDSAMYLCASSPLTENTEAFFGQGTRLTVV.

The chain has TRBV7-2 and TRBJ2-5, with D unresolved. The CDR3 runs to 15 residues. Trimming pared 1 base from V and 1 base from J, leaving 10 bases between. The germline gives CDR1 SGHTA, CDR2 FQGNSA. CDR3 sequence (DNA): TGTGCCAGCAGCTTAGTTCCAGGCCCCCAAGAGACCCAGTACTTC. Amino acids: CASSLVPGPQETQYF. Complete variable domain (other parts from reference TRBV7-2 and TRBJ2-5): GAGVSQSPSNKVTEKGKDVELRCDPISGHTALYWYRQSLGQGLEFLIYFQGNSAPDKSGLPSDRFSAERTGGSVSTLTIQRTQQEDSAVYLCASSLVPGPQETQYFGPGTRLLVL.

The chain combines TRBV6-5 with TRBJ2-5; maybe TRBD1 (6 bases). Trimming took 6 bases from V and 13 from J, leaving 18 bases between them. The germline CDR1 and CDR2 sequences are MNHEY and SVGAGI. The CDR3 covers 12 residues. CDR3 protein: CASRSIGGVGYF. The CDR3 DNA is TGTGCCAGCAGGTCCATAGGGGGAGTAGGGTACTTC.

This clone was found a few times. This rearrangement joins TRBV5-6 to TRBJ1-1; D ambiguous. Trimming stripped 1 base from V and 5 bases from J, with 6 bases between. Per germline, CDR1 SGHDT and CDR2 YYEEEE. The CDR3 has 12 amino acids. CDR3 bases: TGTGCCAGCAGCTTGCTGGAGACTGAAGCTTTCTTT. This codes for CASSLLETEAFF.

Only a few counts were recorded for this clone. The chain uses TRBV29-1 and TRBJ2-3, with D possibly matching TRBD1 (5 bases). The germline gives CDR1 SQVTM, CDR2 ANQGSEA. This CDR3 is 13 amino acids long. V lost 5 bases and J 2 bases, leaving 11 bases between the germline ends. The CDR3 protein is CSVSQGATDTQYF. The CDR3, as DNA: TGCAGCGTTAGTCAAGGGGCCACAGATACGCAGTATTTT.

This clone has only a few counts. The V gene is TRBV4-1, the J gene TRBJ1-4; D ambiguous. Trimming took 0 bases from V and 7 from J, leaving 12 bases between them. The CDR3 loop spans 15 amino acids. CDR1 and CDR2 (germline): MGHRA, YSYEKL. CDR3 nucleotides: TGCGCCAGCAGCCAAGATAGGAGAGGGTTTGAAAAACTGTTTTTT. Amino acid sequence: CASSQDRRGFEKLFF.

V gene TRBV4-3 combines with J gene TRBJ2-1; 13 bases are a match to TRBD2. The CDR3 sequence is 16 residues long. With V trimmed by 5 bases and J by 7 bases, 8 bases remained unmatched. Germline lookup yields CDR1 LGHNA and CDR2 YSLEER. CDR3 protein: CASSGRRGLAGNEQFF. CDR3 nucleotides: TGCGCCAGCAGCGGGCGACGGGGACTAGCGGGGAATGAGCAGTTCTTC.